The 32 T cell receptor beta chains reported below all come from one sample, sequenced in a study of PD-1 blockade in mismatch repair-deficient tumors. TCRdb keeps only in-frame clones here, not all; method: immunoSEQ multiplex PCR. The sample contains more than 95,000 clones, about 88% of which appear only once. Sequencing was performed on peripheral blood, taken 44 weeks after starting pembrolizumab. The source is an adult with mismatch repair-deficient cancer.

The chain recombines TRBV10-1 with TRBJ1-2, with D tentatively TRBD1 (6 bases). The CDR3 spans 16 residues. Germline V gene data show CDR1 as WNHNN and CDR2 as SYGVQD (reference sequence). The V gene lost 2 bases and the J gene lost 0 bases, with 13 bases spanning the gap. The CDR3 protein is CASSEMGRGANYGYTF. In DNA form, the CDR3 reads TGCGCCAGCAGTGAGATGGGGAGGGGGGCTAACTATGGCTACACCTTC.

This chain uses TRBV5-1 with TRBJ1-1; no firm D call. V was shortened by 2 bases and J by 4 bases, with 12 bases between the two germline ends. The CDR3 runs to 14 residues. The germline CDR1 and CDR2 sequences are SGHRS and YFSETQ. CDR3 amino acids: CASSFRTAGTEAFF. In DNA form, the CDR3 reads TGCGCCAGCAGCTTTAGGACCGCGGGCACTGAAGCTTTCTTT.

The chain joins TRBV11-3 to TRBJ2-7; possible D gene TRBD1, 6 bases. Between the trimmed V and J ends, which lost 4 bases and 3 bases, there was a span of 13 bases. This CDR3 region has 14 residues. Germline values: CDR1 SGHNT, CDR2 YENEEA. CDR3 in amino acids: CASSSSTGVYEQYF. In DNA form, the CDR3 reads TGTGCCAGCAGCTCATCGACAGGAGTCTACGAGCAGTACTTC.

Worth noting for this clone: The junction and the germline gene differ at one end; a read error may be behind it. This chain connects TRBV5-1 to TRBJ2-7; no definite D call. Germline V gives CDR1 SGHRS, CDR2 YFSETQ. The CDR3 spans 11 residues. CDR3 in amino acids: CASSLAAEQYF. The CDR3 bases are TGTGCCAGCAGCTTGGCTGCCGAGCAGTACTTC.

The rearrangement joins TRBV7-9 to TRBJ1-2, with unresolved D. V was cut by 5 bases and J by 4 bases, with 20 bases left in between. The germline V gene encodes CDR1 SEHNR and CDR2 FQNEAQ (reference sequence). This CDR3 spans 16 amino acids. CDR3 DNA: TGTGCCAGCAGCAGCTACAGACACACCGCTCCCTATGGCTACACCTTC. The encoded protein is CASSSYRHTAPYGYTF.

The chain uses TRBV6-6 and TRBJ2-3; the D gene is possibly TRBD2 (7 bases). Per the germline V gene, CDR1 is MNHNY and CDR2 is SVGAGI (reference sequence). The CDR3 consists of 16 residues. The V end lost 7 bases, the J end lost 5 bases, and 22 bases lay between the germline ends. The CDR3 loop reads CASTQARAGAGDTQYF. The CDR3 DNA reads as TGTGCCAGCACTCAGGCGAGGGCGGGGGCCGGAGATACGCAGTATTTT.

V usage is TRBV19 and J usage is TRBJ2-7, with D perhaps matching TRBD1 (8 bases). Germline CDR1 reads LNHDA; CDR2 reads SQIVND (reference sequence). This CDR3 has 15 residues. Trimming removed 5 bases at V and 0 bases at J, with 14 bases between. CDR3 nucleotides: TGTGCCAGTAGTGTTACAGGGGGGGACTCCTACGAGCAGTACTTC. Translated: CASSVTGGDSYEQYF.

V is TRBV28 and J is TRBJ1-2; D may be TRBD1 (5 bases). This CDR3 contains 15 residues. V shed 6 bases and J shed 4 bases, with 18 bases lying between them. Germline V gene lookup returns CDR1 MDHEN and CDR2 SYDVKM. The CDR3 loop is CASSFTPGQVYGYTF. In nucleotides, the CDR3 is TGTGCCAGCAGCTTCACCCCGGGGCAAGTCTATGGCTACACCTTC.

The chain combines TRBV5-6 with TRBJ2-2, with 9 bases aligning to TRBD1. The CDR3 contains 16 residues. V dropped 4 bases and J dropped 6; count of bases not matched to a gene: 10. Germline V gives CDR1 SGHDT, CDR2 YYEEEE. This chain's CDR3 is CASSIQPGQGPGELFF. The CDR3 coding sequence is TGTGCCAGCAGCATTCAACCGGGACAGGGTCCCGGGGAGCTGTTTTTT.

This sequence joins TRBV27 and TRBJ2-6; D ambiguous. This CDR3 region has 13 residues. V was cut by 8 bases and J by 0 bases, with 5 bases left in between. Germline V gene sequence: CDR1 MNHEY, CDR2 SMNVEV (reference sequence). CDR3 nucleotides: TGTGCCAGCCAAGCCTCTGGGGCCAACGTCCTGACTTTC. This sequence encodes CASQASGANVLTF. Looking up the rest from reference TRBV27 and TRBJ2-6 gives the full variable domain: EAQVTQNPRYLITVTGKKLTVTCSQNMNHEYMSWYRQDPGLGLRQIYYSMNVEVTDKGDVPEGYKVSRKEKRNFPLILESPSPNQTSLYFCASQASGANVLTFGAGSRLTVL.

V is TRBV30 and J is TRBJ2-7; D possibly corresponds to TRBD2 (6 bases). The V and J ends lost 7 bases and 0 bases respectively, with 13 bases between them. The CDR3 runs 13 residues. Germline V lookup: CDR1 GTSNPN, CDR2 SVGIG (reference sequence). CDR3 nucleotide sequence: TGTGCCTCCCACGAGGGAGGCTCCTACGAGCAGTACTTC. This translates into CASHEGGSYEQYF.

A remark on this clone: The likely explanation is a read error, given a far larger clone one base away. The chain couples TRBV10-2 to TRBJ2-3; TRBD2 matches 11 bases. V gave up 4 bases and J gave up 0 bases; unmatched junction bases: 0. The V gene's germline CDR1 is WSHSY and CDR2 SAAADI. There are 15 residues in the CDR3. CDR3 loop: CASSGTSGSTDTQYF. The CDR3 coding sequence is TGCGCCAGCAGTGGGACTAGCGGGAGCACAGATACGCAGTATTTT.

The chain combines TRBV5-8 with TRBJ2-5; weak D call: TRBD2 (5 bases). The CDR3 covers 13 residues. Looked up from germline, CDR1 is SGHTS and CDR2 is YDEGEE. V lost 1 base and J lost 2, with 6 bases in between. The CDR3 DNA sequence: TGTGCCAGCAGCTTGAGCGGACAAGAGACCCAGTACTTC. As protein: CASSLSGQETQYF.

In its sample, this clone was seen a few times. This chain joins TRBV6-5 and TRBJ2-2, with a possible D match to TRBD2 (6 bases). CDR1 and CDR2 (germline): MNHEY, SVGAGI. The CDR3 contains 11 residues. The germline V and J ends were trimmed by 8 bases and 5 bases, with 6 bases remaining between them. CDR3: CASGRTGELFF. The DNA of the CDR3 is TGTGCCAGCGGGAGGACCGGGGAGCTGTTTTTT.

The chain has TRBV6-6 and TRBJ2-7; weak D call: TRBD1 (5 bases). The CDR3 is 14 amino acids. Germline V gene sequence: CDR1 MNHNY, CDR2 SVGAGI (reference sequence). With 4 bases removed from V and 1 base from J, the gap between germline ends came to 11 bases. CDR3 bases: TGTGCCAGCAGTTCCCTGACAGTTTCCTACGAGCAGTACTTC. It specifies CASSSLTVSYEQYF.

V usage is TRBV2 and J usage is TRBJ2-7, with D perhaps TRBD1 (6 bases). The germline CDR1 and CDR2 sequences are SNHLY and FYNNEI. The CDR3 covers 16 residues. Deletions cut 6 bases from V and 1 base from J, with 19 bases between. This CDR3 is CASRGQPEGESYEQYF. The CDR3 DNA sequence: TGTGCCAGCAGGGGACAACCCGAAGGAGAATCCTACGAGCAGTACTTC.

The chain employs TRBV14 and TRBJ2-2; D perhaps matches TRBD2 (5 bases). CDR1 SGHDN and CDR2 FVKESK come from the germline V gene. Trimming left V 2 bases short and J 4 bases short, with 14 bases between. The CDR3 runs to 16 residues. CDR3 region: CASSQRDRGSTGELFF. Written as DNA, the CDR3 is TGTGCCAGCAGCCAACGGGATCGAGGATCCACCGGGGAGCTGTTTTTT.

This clone was detected only once. The J gene is TRBJ1-1, the V gene TRBV5-1; 7 bases align to TRBD1. Trimming took 4 bases from V and 6 from J; bases not matched to a gene: 9. CDR3 size: 14 residues. Germline V CDR1 and CDR2: SGHRS, YFSETQ. Here the CDR3 reads CASSIYTGAPEAFF. In DNA, the CDR3 is TGCGCCAGCAGCATATATACAGGGGCCCCTGAAGCTTTCTTT.

A single count supports this clone. J is TRBJ2-3 and V is TRBV28; D not resolved. Trimming left V 5 bases short and J 0 bases short, with 9 bases between. This CDR3 has 14 residues. From germline, CDR1 is MDHEN and CDR2 SYDVKM. CDR3 nucleotides: TGTGCCAGCAGTCCCCGATTGAGCACAGATACGCAGTATTTT. Translation gives CASSPRLSTDTQYF. Using reference TRBV28 and TRBJ2-3 for the parts outside the CDR3, the full variable domain is DVKVTQSSRYLVKRTGEKVFLECVQDMDHENMFWYRQDPGLGLRLIYFSYDVKMKEKGDIPEGYSVSREKKERFSLILESASTNQTSMYLCASSPRLSTDTQYFGPGTRLTVL.

The table lists this clone with a count of one. The V gene is TRBV2, the J gene TRBJ2-1, with 7 bases aligning to TRBD2. CDR3 size: 15 residues. Germline lookup yields CDR1 SNHLY and CDR2 FYNNEI. V trimming: 4 bases; J trimming: 4 bases; junction bases outside the gene matches: 7. As DNA, the CDR3 is TGTGCCAGCAGTGGGCCTAGCGGACCTTACAATGAGCAGTTCTTC. It codes for CASSGPSGPYNEQFF.

The chain links TRBV28 to TRBJ2-3; D is possibly TRBD1 (5 bases). CDR3 size: 17 residues. Germline CDR1 reads MDHEN; CDR2 reads SYDVKM. The V gene lost 1 base and the J gene lost 4 bases, with 18 bases spanning the gap. The CDR3 sequence: CASSLLSRLLGADTQYF. As DNA, the CDR3 is TGTGCCAGCAGTTTATTGAGCCGCTTATTAGGGGCAGATACGCAGTATTTT. Full variable domain (remainder filled in from reference TRBV28 and TRBJ2-3): DVKVTQSSRYLVKRTGEKVFLECVQDMDHENMFWYRQDPGLGLRLIYFSYDVKMKEKGDIPEGYSVSREKKERFSLILESASTNQTSMYLCASSLLSRLLGADTQYFGPGTRLTVL.

The CDR3 DNA sequence: TGTGCCAGTAGTATATCGGGGAGCGAGCAGTACTTC. Protein product: CASSISGSEQYF. The chain is built from TRBV19 and TRBJ2-7; possible D gene TRBD2, 5 bases. Trimming removed 2 bases from V and 6 bases from J, with 8 bases in between. Germline CDR1 is LNHDA and CDR2 is SQIVND (reference sequence). This CDR3 region has 12 residues.

The chain links TRBV7-9 to TRBJ1-4; D possibly corresponds to TRBD1 (6 bases). The CDR3 is made up of 15 amino acids. Looked up from germline, CDR1 is SEHNR and CDR2 is FQNEAQ (reference sequence). V was cut by 3 bases and J by 4 bases, with 12 bases left in between. CDR3 in amino acids: CASSLPRTVNEKLFF. The CDR3 nucleotides are TGTGCCAGCAGCTTGCCTAGGACAGTTAATGAAAAACTGTTTTTT.

The chain couples TRBV6-5 to TRBJ1-3, with 9 bases matching TRBD1. The germline CDR1 and CDR2 sequences are MNHEY and SVGAGI. The length of the CDR3 is 15 residues. V was pared by 5 bases and J by 2 bases, with 4 bases of the junction left unmatched. This CDR3 is CASSIQGAAGNTIYF. Here the CDR3 DNA reads TGTGCCAGCAGTATACAGGGGGCGGCTGGAAACACCATATATTTT.

The gene calls are TRBV27 and TRBJ2-7; 7 nucleotides line up with TRBD1. CDR3 length equals 12 residues. The V segment lost 3 bases and the J segment 6 bases; nucleotides outside the gene matches: 2. CDR1 and CDR2 from the germline V gene are MNHEY and SMNVEV (reference sequence). The CDR3: CASSFPGGEQYF. For the CDR3, the DNA is TGTGCCAGCAGTTTCCCAGGGGGCGAGCAGTACTTC.

The chain joins TRBV7-9 to TRBJ2-4, with a weak D call TRBD1 (5 bases). In germline, CDR1 is SEHNR, CDR2 FQNEAQ (reference sequence). Between the trimmed V and J ends, which lost 4 bases and 1 base, there was a span of 17 bases. The CDR3 spans 17 residues. The CDR3: CASSSTLRVGAKNIQYF. CDR3 in DNA: TGTGCCAGCAGCTCTACACTCAGGGTAGGGGCCAAAAACATTCAGTACTTC.

The V gene is TRBV6-5, the J gene TRBJ2-2, with TRBD1 identical over 8 bases. Germline V CDR1 and CDR2: MNHEY, SVGAGI. CDR3 length: 15 residues. Germline trimming cut 8 bases from V and 4 bases from J; bases unmatched to any gene: 9. Here the CDR3 reads CASGPDRGSTGELFF. CDR3 bases: TGTGCCAGCGGGCCTGACAGGGGTAGCACCGGGGAGCTGTTTTTT.

The CDR3, as DNA: TGTGCCAGCAGCGCCCTAACCGGACTAGCGGGAAGGGAGACCCAGTACTTC. The encoded protein is CASSALTGLAGRETQYF. The chain couples TRBV7-6 to TRBJ2-5, with 12 bases fitting TRBD2. The CDR3 consists of 17 residues. The germline CDR1 and CDR2 sequences are SGHVS and FNYEAQ. Losses at the gene ends were 5 bases for V and 5 bases for J; bases not matched to a gene: 12.

The chain carries TRBV5-1 and TRBJ2-7; possibly TRBD1 for D (5 bases). Germline-derived CDR1 and CDR2 are SGHRS and YFSETQ. The CDR3 length is 14 residues. The V gene lost 0 bases and the J gene lost 5 bases, with 12 bases spanning the gap. The CDR3 sequence: CASSLGQGGHEQYF. CDR3 coding DNA: TGCGCCAGCAGCTTGGGTCAGGGCGGACACGAGCAGTACTTC.

V gene TRBV29-1 combines with J gene TRBJ2-5; no reliable D call. The CDR3 contains 11 residues. The V gene's germline CDR1 is SQVTM and CDR2 ANQGSEA. The V end lost 3 bases, the J end lost 5 bases, and 7 bases lay between the germline ends. The CDR3 reads CSVDERETQYF. CDR3 sequence (DNA): TGCAGCGTTGACGAGAGGGAGACCCAGTACTTC.

This chain uses TRBV6-5 with TRBJ1-5; D might be TRBD1 (5 bases). This CDR3 region has 13 residues. Germline CDR1 MNHEY, CDR2 SVGAGI. The V end was cut by 2 bases, the J end by 5 bases, with 7 bases between. The CDR3 spells CASSYDRYQPQHF. CDR3 bases: TGTGCCAGCAGTTACGACAGATATCAGCCCCAGCATTTT.

The V gene is TRBV10-3, the J gene TRBJ2-3; D gene ambiguous. Per the germline V gene, CDR1 is ENHRY and CDR2 is SYGVKD. V was clipped by 0 bases and J by 1 base, with 2 bases between them. The length of the CDR3 is 13 residues. CDR3 loop: CAISESCTDTQYF. The CDR3 nucleotides read TGTGCCATCAGTGAGTCCTGCACAGATACGCAGTATTTT.